This T cell receptor (beta chain) was sequenced in a study of CD8+CD57+ T cells in acquired aplastic anemia. Only patients with CD8+CD57+ cell expansion on flow cytometry were chosen for sequencing. As a group, the patients uniformly had severe acquired aplastic anemia. Germline V CDR1 and CDR2: SGHTS, YDEGEE. V lost 4 bases and J lost 3; bases outside the gene matches: 8. The CDR3 consists of 15 residues. TCR beta VDJ combinations and CDR3 sequences were profiled from genomic DNA. Using its own MiXCR run on the reads, TCRdb lists one record per CDR3 protein. The table lists under 250,000 distinct CDR3 sequences, 50% to 70% of them singletons.

This clonotype originated in a human donor with aplastic anemia. Source material: sorted CD4+, CD8+, or CD8+CD57+ T cells (not recorded which) from PBMCs. The V and J genes are TRBV5-8 and TRBJ2-5; 8 bases line up with TRBD1. The CDR3 region is CASSPSDRVEETQYF. CDR3 DNA: TGTGCCAGCAGCCCGTCGGACAGGGTCGAAGAGACCCAGTACTTC.